Presented here are 32 T cell receptor beta chains from one specimen sequenced in a study of beta chain features in type 1 diabetes. Expressed TCRB transcripts were sequenced, since all the RNA that had been isolated was reverse transcribed. Profiling relied on immunoSEQ multiplex PCR, and the TCRdb table lists in-frame clones only, not all of them. Of around 430,000 clones in the sample, about 29% were seen once. Sequenced input: naive CD4+ T cells from blood. The receptor set was obtained from a man aged 18 to 29 in good health.

This clone turned up a few times. Other DNA sequences within the sample encode an identical CDR3. The genes are TRBV30 and TRBJ1-1; D ambiguous. The CDR3 totals 13 residues. Trimming shortened V by 3 bases and J by 0 bases, and 8 bases separated the two germline ends. The V gene's germline CDR1 is GTSNPN and CDR2 SVGIG (reference sequence). The CDR3 DNA follows: TGTGCCTGGAGGGTACGAGTGAACACTGAAGCTTTCTTT. This gives the protein CAWRVRVNTEAFF. Drawing the rest from reference TRBV30 and TRBJ1-1, the complete variable domain is SQTIHQWPATLVQPVGSPLSLECTVEGTSNPNLYWYRQAAGRGLQLLFYSVGIGQISSEVPQNLSASRPQDRQFILSSKKLLLSDSGFYLCAWRVRVNTEAFFGQGTRLTVV.

The genes are TRBV9 and TRBJ2-7; 13 bases are shared with TRBD2. After removal of 4 bases from V and 3 bases from J, the junction contained 7 bases not matched to a gene. This CDR3 has 16 amino acids. CDR1 and CDR2 (germline): SGDLS, YYNGEE. CDR3 in amino acids: CASSMGTSGTIYEQYF. As DNA, the CDR3 is TGTGCCAGCAGCATGGGGACTAGCGGGACTATCTACGAGCAGTACTTC.

The J gene is TRBJ2-1, the V gene TRBV7-9, with 11 positions matching TRBD2. This CDR3 contains 16 residues. Trimming at V came to 5 bases and at J to 5 bases, leaving 8 bases not matched to a gene. The germline CDR1 and CDR2 sequences are SEHNR and FQNEAQ (reference sequence). The CDR3 sequence is CASSGRLAGTHNEQFF. The DNA for the CDR3 is TGTGCCAGCAGCGGCCGACTAGCGGGAACCCACAATGAGCAGTTCTTC.

This clone showed up just a few times. J is TRBJ1-2 and V is TRBV27; D is uncertain. CDR1 MNHEY and CDR2 SMNVEV come from the germline V gene (reference sequence). The CDR3 spans 13 residues. Trimming stripped 6 bases from V and 8 bases from J, with 16 bases between. The CDR3 loop reads CASSSTRWYGYTF. In DNA form, the CDR3 reads TGTGCCAGCAGCTCTACGAGGTGGTACGGCTACACCTTC.

V and J are TRBV28 and TRBJ2-3; 9 bases are a match to TRBD2. V dropped 6 bases and J dropped 4; count of bases not matched to a gene: 8. Germline-derived CDR1 and CDR2 are MDHEN and SYDVKM. This CDR3 region has 15 residues. The CDR3 DNA reads TGTGCCAGCAGCTTTAGCGGGAGAGCGGCAGATACGCAGTATTTT. Protein product: CASSFSGRAADTQYF.

The chain carries TRBV10-3 and TRBJ2-7; TRBD1 agrees at 10 bases. The CDR3 consists of 15 residues. V trimming: 0 bases; J trimming: 3 bases; junction bases outside the gene matches: 2. Germline values: CDR1 ENHRY, CDR2 SYGVKD. This CDR3 is CAISESTGGYYEQYF. CDR3 in DNA: TGTGCCATCAGTGAGTCGACAGGGGGCTACTACGAGCAGTACTTC.

The V and J genes are TRBV7-9 and TRBJ1-1; D is ambiguous. V lost 5 bases, J lost 5 bases, and 9 bases lay in between. The CDR3 sequence is 12 residues long. Germline loops: CDR1 SEHNR, CDR2 FQNEAQ (reference sequence). CDR3 bases: TGTGCCAGCAGCCATCCGGAGACTGAAGCTTTCTTT. Its protein product is CASSHPETEAFF. The variable domain in full, with the rest retrieved from reference TRBV7-9 and TRBJ1-1, is DTGVSQNPRHKITKRGQNVTFRCDPISEHNRLYWYRQTLGQGPEFLTYFQNEAQLEKSRLLSDRFSAERPKGSFSTLEIQRTEQGDSAMYLCASSHPETEAFFGQGTRLTVV.

The chain joins TRBV5-1 to TRBJ2-3; 10 bases map to TRBD2. The ends lost 7 bases at V and 2 bases at J; junction bases unmatched: 4. This CDR3 region has 14 residues. Germline V gene sequence: CDR1 SGHRS, CDR2 YFSETQ. The CDR3 DNA follows: TGCGCCAGCGTGAGCGGGAGGGCCACAGATACGCAGTATTTT. Translating it yields CASVSGRATDTQYF.

In its sample, this clone was seen a few times. The rearrangement joins TRBV7-2 to TRBJ2-3; possibly TRBD1 for D (6 bases). From germline, CDR1 is SGHTA and CDR2 FQGNSA. CDR3 length: 11 amino acids. CDR3 residues: CASAGADTQYF. CDR3 nucleotide sequence: TGTGCTAGTGCAGGGGCAGATACGCAGTATTTT.

This clone was recorded a few times. The chain recombines TRBV7-6 with TRBJ2-7, with TRBD1 identical over 10 bases. The CDR3 length is 15 residues. V lost 2 bases, J lost 3 bases, and 4 bases stayed unmatched. The V gene's germline CDR1 is SGHVS and CDR2 FNYEAQ. The CDR3 loop reads CASSLPGQGYYEQYF. In DNA, the CDR3 is TGTGCCAGCAGCTTACCGGGACAGGGGTACTACGAGCAGTACTTC. Variable domain in full (rest from reference TRBV7-6 and TRBJ2-7): GAGVSQSPRYKVTKRGQDVALRCDPISGHVSLYWYRQALGQGPEFLTYFNYEAQQDKSGLPNDRFSAERPEGSISTLTIQRTEQRDSAMYRCASSLPGQGYYEQYFGPGTRLTVT.

In its sample, this clone was seen once. This chain joins TRBV11-2 and TRBJ2-5; D possibly corresponds to TRBD2 (6 bases). Per germline, CDR1 SGHAT and CDR2 FQNNGV. The V gene lost 3 bases and the J gene lost 1 base, with 18 bases spanning the gap. The CDR3 is 17 residues long. In nucleotides, the CDR3 is TGTGCCAGCAGCTTCGAAGGTCGACTAGGGGTCCAAGAGACCCAGTACTTC. Its translation: CASSFEGRLGVQETQYF.

A note on this clone: The same CDR3 arises from other DNA sequences in this sample as well. The rearrangement uses TRBV5-1 and TRBJ2-5, with a possible D match to TRBD2 (6 bases). The V and J ends lost 0 bases and 3 bases respectively, with 6 bases between them. Per germline, CDR1 SGHRS and CDR2 YFSETQ. The CDR3 totals 13 residues. DNA of the CDR3: TGCGCCAGCAGCTTGGTAGCGGAAGAGACCCAGTACTTC. Its protein is CASSLVAEETQYF.

This clone was seen a handful of times. The J gene is TRBJ2-6, the V gene TRBV30; perhaps TRBD1 as D (5 bases). The CDR3 is made up of 16 amino acids. CDR1 is GTSNPN, CDR2 SVGIG, per germline (reference sequence). V lost 3 bases and J lost 4, with 16 bases in between. The CDR3, as DNA: TGTGCCTGGAGGTCAGGGTGGCTTTCGGGGGCCAACGTCCTGACTTTC. It specifies CAWRSGWLSGANVLTF.

The gene calls are TRBV30 and TRBJ1-1, with a tentative D call TRBD1 (6 bases). The CDR3 length is 14 residues. Germline V gene data show CDR1 as GTSNPN and CDR2 as SVGIG (reference sequence). Trimming removed 3 bases at V and 5 bases at J, with 16 bases between. This chain's CDR3 is CAWSRGGEWTEAFF. For the CDR3, the DNA is TGTGCCTGGAGCAGGGGAGGAGAGTGGACTGAAGCTTTCTTT.

The chain carries TRBV4-3 and TRBJ2-4; no firm D call. With 1 base removed from V and 7 bases from J, the gap between germline ends came to 17 bases. This CDR3 has 16 amino acids. The germline V gene has CDR1 LGHNA and CDR2 YSLEER. The CDR3 region is CASSQGGGRLGNIQYF. The DNA of the CDR3 is TGCGCCAGCAGCCAAGGAGGTGGACGTCTGGGGAACATTCAGTACTTC.

V gene TRBV18 combines with J gene TRBJ2-3; no definite D call. V was cut by 3 bases and J by 1 base, with 14 bases left in between. The CDR3 runs 16 residues. Per germline, CDR1 KGHSH and CDR2 LQKENI. The CDR3 reads CASSPANRIRTDTQYF. The CDR3 nucleotides are TGTGCCAGCTCACCGGCAAACCGGATCCGCACAGATACGCAGTATTTT. The full variable domain, rest sourced from reference TRBV18 and TRBJ2-3, is NAGVMQNPRHLVRRRGQEARLRCSPMKGHSHVYWYRQLPEEGLKFMVYLQKENIIDESGMPKERFSAEFPKEGPSILRIQQVVRGDSAAYFCASSPANRIRTDTQYFGPGTRLTVL.

The chain links TRBV4-3 to TRBJ2-2, with 10 bases that match TRBD2. This CDR3 region has 14 residues. The V gene's germline CDR1 is LGHNA and CDR2 YSLEER. The ends lost 8 bases at V and 7 bases at J; junction bases unmatched: 7. CDR3 region: CASRLAGVDGELFF. The CDR3 region has the DNA TGCGCCAGCCGTCTAGCGGGAGTCGACGGGGAGCTGTTTTTT.

The chain employs TRBV28 and TRBJ1-2, with a possible D match to TRBD1 (5 bases). V lost 3 bases, J lost 4 bases, and 15 bases lay in between. Germline loops: CDR1 MDHEN, CDR2 SYDVKM. The CDR3 contains 15 residues. CDR3 sequence: CASSFQTGAPYGYTF. The CDR3 bases are TGTGCCAGCAGTTTCCAGACTGGGGCACCCTATGGCTACACCTTC.

This clone was observed a few times. This rearrangement joins TRBV30 to TRBJ2-4, with 7 bases that match TRBD2. The CDR3 has 14 residues. The germline V gene encodes CDR1 GTSNPN and CDR2 SVGIG (reference sequence). Trimming took 2 bases from V and 9 from J; bases not matched to a gene: 10. The DNA for the CDR3 is TGTGCCTGGAGTACTAAAGGGCTAGCGGTCATTCAGTACTTC. Its protein product is CAWSTKGLAVIQYF.

This clone was seen more than once but under ten times. This chain connects TRBV28 to TRBJ2-5, with D unclear. Germline V lookup: CDR1 MDHEN, CDR2 SYDVKM. CDR3 size: 13 residues. The ends were cut back, 7 bases at V and 5 bases at J, with 14 bases in the middle. In DNA form, the CDR3 reads TGTGCCAGCACCGCTTTCCTTAGGGAGACCCAGTACTTC. This translates into CASTAFLRETQYF.

The rearrangement joins TRBV7-9 to TRBJ2-1; tentative D call: TRBD2 (5 bases). Trimming took 2 bases from V and 0 from J, leaving 11 bases between them. This CDR3 contains 16 residues. Germline V gene data show CDR1 as SEHNR and CDR2 as FQNEAQ (reference sequence). This CDR3 is CASSLTAGGSYNEQFF. CDR3 coding DNA: TGTGCCAGCAGCTTAACTGCGGGTGGCTCCTACAATGAGCAGTTCTTC.

The V and J genes are TRBV20-1 and TRBJ2-3; TRBD2 might be the D (6 bases). Germline CDR1 and CDR2: DFQATT and SNEGSKA (reference sequence). This CDR3 contains 11 residues. With 6 bases removed from V and 12 bases from J, the gap between germline ends came to 16 bases. CDR3 nucleotide sequence: TGCAGTGCCATAATGGGGGGTAAACAGTATTTT. It yields the protein CSAIMGGKQYF.

The J gene is TRBJ2-7, the V gene TRBV27, with 7 bases matching TRBD1. The J segment lost 2 bases and the V segment lost 0 bases, leaving 4 bases of the junction unmatched. Germline V CDR1 and CDR2: MNHEY, SMNVEV (reference sequence). This CDR3 is built from 15 residues. The CDR3 DNA follows: TGTGCCAGCAGTTTATCGTGGCAGGGGGCCTACGAGCAGTACTTC. This gives the protein CASSLSWQGAYEQYF.

The chain couples TRBV4-1 to TRBJ2-7; TRBD2 agrees at 11 bases. The V gene's germline CDR1 is MGHRA and CDR2 YSYEKL. This CDR3 contains 16 residues. Trimming removed 5 bases from V and 3 bases from J; junction bases left unmatched: 9. The CDR3 sequence: CASSYGLAGLLYEQYF. The CDR3 bases are TGCGCCAGCAGCTACGGACTAGCGGGCTTACTCTACGAGCAGTACTTC.

This chain joins TRBV18 and TRBJ2-1; D may be TRBD1 (6 bases). The CDR3 runs 16 residues. The V and J ends lost 5 bases and 0 bases respectively, with 14 bases between them. From germline, CDR1 is KGHSH and CDR2 LQKENI. CDR3 nucleotides: TGTGCCAGCTCAGCCCAACAGGGTCCCTCCTACAATGAGCAGTTCTTC. The encoded protein is CASSAQQGPSYNEQFF.

The chain joins TRBV18 to TRBJ2-5; D is uncertain. There are 14 residues in the CDR3. Germline loops: CDR1 KGHSH, CDR2 LQKENI. V was cut by 0 bases and J by 4 bases, with 9 bases left in between. CDR3 DNA sequence: TGTGCCAGCTCACCACCAGAACAGCTAGAGACCCAGTACTTC. Translating gives CASSPPEQLETQYF.

This chain joins TRBV7-2 and TRBJ2-3; 9 positions match TRBD2. The CDR3 runs 15 residues. With 1 base clipped from V and 6 bases from J, the junction kept 5 bases outside the gene matches. Germline loops: CDR1 SGHTA, CDR2 FQGNSA. In DNA form, the CDR3 reads TGTGCCAGCAGCTTAGTTGCGGGAGGGCCGGATACGCAGTATTTT. It is translated as CASSLVAGGPDTQYF.

This clone has a handful of counts. This chain connects TRBV9 to TRBJ2-7; D uncertain. V was trimmed by 3 bases and J by 2 bases, leaving 18 bases between them. This CDR3 contains 16 residues. Germline V gives CDR1 SGDLS, CDR2 YYNGEE. This CDR3 is CASSAARLLKAYEQYF. CDR3 coding DNA: TGTGCCAGCAGCGCGGCCCGACTGCTGAAGGCCTACGAGCAGTACTTC.

The genes are TRBV27 and TRBJ2-5; a weak D match, TRBD2 (5 bases). The CDR3 length is 12 residues. Trimming removed 8 bases at V and 5 bases at J, with 12 bases between. The germline V gene has CDR1 MNHEY and CDR2 SMNVEV (reference sequence). CDR3 amino acids: CASRGVGETQYF. The CDR3 nucleotides read TGTGCCAGCCGGGGTGTCGGGGAGACCCAGTACTTC.

The chain joins TRBV30 to TRBJ2-7; TRBD1 matches at 8 bases. The ends lost 1 base at V and 7 bases at J; junction bases unmatched: 9. The germline gives CDR1 GTSNPN, CDR2 SVGIG (reference sequence). The CDR3 totals 14 residues. The CDR3: CAWSGGTGGREQYF. The CDR3 DNA is TGTGCCTGGAGTGGCGGGACAGGTGGAAGGGAGCAGTACTTC.

Remarks on this clone: Just one base apart from a much larger clone, this may be a read error. The sample contains more than one DNA sequence encoding this CDR3. This chain joins TRBV5-1 and TRBJ2-1; 7 nucleotides align to TRBD2. The CDR3 has 15 amino acids. Unmatched junction bases numbered 3, after V lost 0 bases and J lost 3 bases. Germline assignment: CDR1 SGHRS and CDR2 YFSETQ. This CDR3 is CASSLGLADYNEQFF. In DNA, the CDR3 is TGCGCCAGCAGCTTGGGACTAGCAGACTACAATGAGCAGTTCTTC.

This chain connects TRBV7-2 to TRBJ2-1, with 11 bases identical to TRBD2. CDR3 length equals 15 residues. J was trimmed by 5 bases and V by 7 bases; bases with no gene match: 7. Germline V gives CDR1 SGHTA, CDR2 FQGNSA. The CDR3 sequence: CASTPTSGIDNEQFF. The CDR3 region has the DNA TGTGCCAGCACCCCGACTAGCGGGATAGACAATGAGCAGTTCTTC.